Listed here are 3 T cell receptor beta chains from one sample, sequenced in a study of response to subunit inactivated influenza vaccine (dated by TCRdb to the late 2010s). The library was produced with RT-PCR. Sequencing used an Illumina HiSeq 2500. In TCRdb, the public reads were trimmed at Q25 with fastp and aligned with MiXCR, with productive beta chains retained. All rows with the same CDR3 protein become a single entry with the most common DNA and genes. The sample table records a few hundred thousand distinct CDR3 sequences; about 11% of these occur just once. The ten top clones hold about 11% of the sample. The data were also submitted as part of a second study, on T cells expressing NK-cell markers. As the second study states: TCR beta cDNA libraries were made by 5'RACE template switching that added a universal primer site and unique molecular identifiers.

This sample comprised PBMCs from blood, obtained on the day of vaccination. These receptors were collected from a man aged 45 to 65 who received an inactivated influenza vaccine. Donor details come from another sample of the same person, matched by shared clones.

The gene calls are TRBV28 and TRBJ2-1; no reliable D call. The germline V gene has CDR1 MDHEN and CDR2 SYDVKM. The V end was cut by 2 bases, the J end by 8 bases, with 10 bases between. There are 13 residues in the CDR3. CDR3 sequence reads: CASSLVISHEQFF. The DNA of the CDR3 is TGTGCCAGCAGTTTAGTAATCAGCCATGAGCAGTTCTTC.

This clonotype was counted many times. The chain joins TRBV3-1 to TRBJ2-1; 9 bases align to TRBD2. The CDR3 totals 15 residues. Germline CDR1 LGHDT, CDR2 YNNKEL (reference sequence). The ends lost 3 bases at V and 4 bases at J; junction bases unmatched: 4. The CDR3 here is CASSHSGGGYNEQFF. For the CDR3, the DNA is TGTGCCAGCAGCCATAGCGGGGGAGGGTACAATGAGCAGTTCTTC.

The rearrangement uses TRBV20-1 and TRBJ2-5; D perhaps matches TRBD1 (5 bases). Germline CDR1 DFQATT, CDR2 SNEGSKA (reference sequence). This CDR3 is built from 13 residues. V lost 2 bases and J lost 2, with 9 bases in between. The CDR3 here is CSARTGSQETQYF. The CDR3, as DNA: TGCAGTGCTAGAACAGGTTCTCAAGAGACCCAGTACTTC.